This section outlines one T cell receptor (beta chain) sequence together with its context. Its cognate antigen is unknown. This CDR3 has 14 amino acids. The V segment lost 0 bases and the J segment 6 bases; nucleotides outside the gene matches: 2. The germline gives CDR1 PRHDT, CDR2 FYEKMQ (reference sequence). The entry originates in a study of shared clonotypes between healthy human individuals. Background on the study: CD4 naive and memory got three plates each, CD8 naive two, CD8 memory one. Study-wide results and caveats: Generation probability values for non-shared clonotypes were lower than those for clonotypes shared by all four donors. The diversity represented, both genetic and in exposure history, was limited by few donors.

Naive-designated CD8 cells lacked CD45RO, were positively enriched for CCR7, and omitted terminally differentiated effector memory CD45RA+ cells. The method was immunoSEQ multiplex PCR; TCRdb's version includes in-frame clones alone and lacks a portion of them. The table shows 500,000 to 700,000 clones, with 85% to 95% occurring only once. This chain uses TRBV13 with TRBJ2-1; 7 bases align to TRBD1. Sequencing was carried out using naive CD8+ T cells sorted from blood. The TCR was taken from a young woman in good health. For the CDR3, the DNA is TGTGCCAGCAGCTTAGGGACAGGGATCAATGAGCAGTTCTTC. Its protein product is CASSLGTGINEQFF.